This is a list of T cell receptor beta chains from one sample in a study of T cells in Graves' hyperthyroidism and ophthalmopathy. TCRdb re-called the multiplex PCR reads with MiXCR, one entry per CDR3 protein. This repertoire shows more than 450,000 distinct CDR3 sequences, about 20% found once; its top ten account for less than 55%. Material for sequencing was blood. These receptors came from a man aged 40-55 years with Graves' ophthalmopathy. Each CDR3 is given with its conserved first and last residue. D genes are given only for firm matches. Clone size appears in some rows only: once, few, many, or a class for an expanded clone.

CDR3nt | CDR3aa | v_gene | abundance | j_gene | d_gene
TGTGCCTCGGCTCCCCGGCCCGGGGAGCTGTTTTTT | CASAPRPGELFF | TRBV30 | many | TRBJ2-2 | -
TGTGCCAGCAGCGAACACGGCAATGAGCAGTTCTTC | CASSEHGNEQFF | TRBV7-9 | many | TRBJ2-1 | -
TGTGCCAGTAGCGACCAGGCACTCACCGGGGAGCTGTTTTTT | CASSDQALTGELFF | TRBV2 | many | TRBJ2-2 | -
TGTGCCAGCAGCTCCAGCGGGGGGGACAATGAGCAGTTCTTC | CASSSSGGDNEQFF | TRBV7-3 | - | TRBJ2-1 | TRBD2
TGTGCCAGCACCCCCCTGAGCACAGATACGCAGTATTTT | CASTPLSTDTQYF | TRBV11-2 | - | TRBJ2-3 | -
TGCAGTTTTCCCGGGACTAGCGGGGGCCTGAGCTCCTACAATGAGCAGTTCTTC | CSFPGTSGGLSSYNEQFF | TRBV20-1 | - | TRBJ2-1 | TRBD2
TGTGCCACCGCCCCTAATCAGCCCCAGCATTTT | CATAPNQPQHF | TRBV12-3/TRBV12-4 | few | TRBJ1-5 | -
TGTGCCAGCAGTCATCAGGCGGGGGAGCAGTACTTC | CASSHQAGEQYF | TRBV6-1 | many | TRBJ2-7 | -
TGTGCCACACGCGGCTCTGGAAACACCATATATTTT | CATRGSGNTIYF | TRBV6-2/TRBV6-3 | - | TRBJ1-3 | -
TGTGCCAGCAGTGTCCGGGACAGCTATGGCTACACCTTC | CASSVRDSYGYTF | TRBV6-1 | - | TRBJ1-2 | TRBD1
TGCGCCAGCAGCCAGGGGGGCGACTACACCTTC | CASSQGGDYTF | TRBV5-1 | - | TRBJ1-2 | TRBD1
TGCGCCAGCAGCTTCGGCAGGCCGGCCTACGAGCAGTACTTC | CASSFGRPAYEQYF | TRBV5-1 | - | TRBJ2-7 | -
TGTGCCAGCAGCTTTCGGCGGGAGGGCTCCTACGAGCAGTACTTC | CASSFRREGSYEQYF | TRBV7-9 | - | TRBJ2-7 | TRBD2
TGTGCCAGCAGCCTAGAGACAGGGGGCTATGGAAATGAGCAGTTCTTC | CASSLETGGYGNEQFF | TRBV14 | few | TRBJ2-1 | TRBD1
TGCGCCAGCAGCTTGGAGGGCCACGAGCAGTACTTC | CASSLEGHEQYF | TRBV5-1 | many | TRBJ2-7 | -
TGTGCCAGCAGCCCAGCTGGGGCAGACAGCGACGGGGAGCTGTTTTTT | CASSPAGADSDGELFF | TRBV28 | - | TRBJ2-2 | -
TGTGCCAGCAGTTATAGGGGCGTCAGGAAGGGTTCTGAAGCTTTCTTT | CASSYRGVRKGSEAFF | TRBV6-2/TRBV6-3 | - | TRBJ1-1 | -
TGCGCCAGCAGCTCTGGGAACACTGGACAGGGGATGGGCGAGCAGTACTTC | CASSSGNTGQGMGEQYF | TRBV5-1 | - | TRBJ2-7 | TRBD1
TGCAGCGTTGGGGGGACTAGCGGGACCTACGAGCAGTACTTC | CSVGGTSGTYEQYF | TRBV29-1 | - | TRBJ2-7 | TRBD2
TGTGCCAGCTCACCGGAGGGGACAGGCTACTCTGGAAACACCATATATTTT | CASSPEGTGYSGNTIYF | TRBV18 | - | TRBJ1-3 | TRBD1
TGTGCCAGCAGCTTCTTCTTCTCCTCGGGACTAGGGTTGGGCAATGAGCAGTTCTTC | CASSFFFSSGLGLGNEQFF | TRBV7-8 | - | TRBJ2-1 | TRBD2
TGTGCCAGCAGCCAAGTCCGAGGCGGGAGCATCTACAATGAGCAGTTCTTC | CASSQVRGGSIYNEQFF | TRBV3-1 | many | TRBJ2-1 | TRBD2
TGTGCCAGCAGTGAAATGAGTAGGACTGAAGCTTTCTTT | CASSEMSRTEAFF | TRBV2 | many | TRBJ1-1 | -
TGTGCCAGTAGCCGGGACATCTCCAATCAGCCCCAGCATTTT | CASSRDISNQPQHF | TRBV7-8 | few | TRBJ1-5 | -
TGCGCCAGCAGTGTGCCGGGGGCGGGGAATGAGCAGTTCTTC | CASSVPGAGNEQFF | TRBV10-1 | - | TRBJ2-1 | -
TGCAGTGCTAGAGAACGGGGCGCCTCTAACTATGGCTACACCTTC | CSARERGASNYGYTF | TRBV20-1 | - | TRBJ1-2 | -
TGTGCCAGCAGTGGAAGTACCACCGGGGAGCTGTTTTTT | CASSGSTTGELFF | TRBV6-1 | few | TRBJ2-2 | -
TGTGCCAGCAGCTTAGGGGGCAGGGGGTCCGAGCAGTACTTC | CASSLGGRGSEQYF | TRBV7-3 | - | TRBJ2-7 | TRBD1
TGTGCCAGCCGCGAAAGGGCGGTCACTTTCTTT | CASRERAVTFF | TRBV12-3/TRBV12-4 | - | TRBJ1-1 | -
TGTGCCAGCAAACCGACCCGGGGTTTCAGCAATCAGCCCCAGCATTTT | CASKPTRGFSNQPQHF | TRBV6-1 | few | TRBJ1-5 | -
TGTGCCAGCAGCTACTCGGGTAGCAGGTCCACCGATACGCAGTATTTT | CASSYSGSRSTDTQYF | TRBV5-6 | - | TRBJ2-3 | -
TGTGCCAGCAGTTTATCGACAGCCACCAATCAGCCCCAGCATTTT | CASSLSTATNQPQHF | TRBV28 | many | TRBJ1-5 | -
TGTGCCAGCAGGGGAGAGGGGACCCAGTACTTC | CASRGEGTQYF | TRBV2 | many | TRBJ2-5 | -
TGTGCCAGCAGCCGAGGACTAGCGGGAGTCGATGAGCAGTTCTTC | CASSRGLAGVDEQFF | TRBV7-2 | - | TRBJ2-1 | TRBD2
TGTGCCAGCAGTTTGTCCAGGGACCAGGGGGCTGAAGCTTTCTTT | CASSLSRDQGAEAFF | TRBV28 | many | TRBJ1-1 | TRBD1
TGCAGTGCTAGACCCCTTCGCCAACGGAGGCCTGCTAACTATGGCTACACCTTC | CSARPLRQRRPANYGYTF | TRBV20-1 | few | TRBJ1-2 | -
TGCAGTGCTAGCCCGACTAGCGGGAGAGAGACCCAGTACTTC | CSASPTSGRETQYF | TRBV20-1 | many | TRBJ2-5 | TRBD2
TGTGCCAGCAGTTTTAATCCCGACAGTCTTAATGAAAAACTGTTTTTT | CASSFNPDSLNEKLFF | TRBV27 | once | TRBJ1-4 | -
TGTGCCATCAGTGAGTCTTGGACTTCGAACACCGGGGAGCTGTTTTTT | CAISESWTSNTGELFF | TRBV10-3 | - | TRBJ2-2 | -
TGTGCCGGCAGTTACCTTAGGGATGAGCAGTTCTTC | CAGSYLRDEQFF | TRBV12-3/TRBV12-4 | few | TRBJ2-1 | -
TGCAGCGGCAAGACAGATGCCTACGAGCAGTACTTC | CSGKTDAYEQYF | TRBV29-1 | many | TRBJ2-7 | -